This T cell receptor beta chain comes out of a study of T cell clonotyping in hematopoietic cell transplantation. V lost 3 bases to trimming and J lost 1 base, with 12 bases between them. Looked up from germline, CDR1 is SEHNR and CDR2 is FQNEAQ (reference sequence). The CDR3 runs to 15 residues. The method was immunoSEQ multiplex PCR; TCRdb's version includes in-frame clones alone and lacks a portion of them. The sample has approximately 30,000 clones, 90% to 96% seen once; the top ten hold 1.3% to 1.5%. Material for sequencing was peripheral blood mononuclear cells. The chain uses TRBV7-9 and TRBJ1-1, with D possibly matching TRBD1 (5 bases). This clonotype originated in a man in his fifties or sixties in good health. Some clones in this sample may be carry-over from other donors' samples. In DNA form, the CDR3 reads TGTGCCAGCAGCTTCCGGGGCAGACAGAACACTGAAGCTTTCTTT. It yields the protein CASSFRGRQNTEAFF.